The source of this T cell receptor beta chain is a study of beta chain features in type 1 diabetes. Points from the study as a whole: The study found moderately but significantly shorter TCRB CDR3s in all four CD4+ subsets of Type 1 diabetes patients.

Details on this clone: Its antigen is still unknown.

Germline values: CDR1 SGHAT, CDR2 FQNNGV. The CDR3 consists of 13 residues. With 5 bases clipped from V and 4 bases from J, the junction kept 4 bases outside the gene matches. Expressed TCRB transcripts were sequenced because the entire RNA isolate underwent reverse transcription. Sequencing was performed with immunoSEQ multiplex PCR; in TCRdb, only in-frame clones are kept and a portion is missing. The sample lists some 160,000 clones, 6.5% to 8.5% occurring once. The V and J genes are TRBV11-2 and TRBJ1-2, with 7 nucleotides matching TRBD1. The clonotype originates from a woman younger than 30 with type 1 diabetes. Material: central memory CD4+ T cells from blood. The CDR3 reads CASSAGQRYGYTF. The CDR3 nucleotides read TGTGCCAGCAGCGCGGGACAGCGCTATGGCTACACCTTC.